Listed below are T cell receptor beta chains from one sample, sequenced in a study of T cells in severe cutaneous drug reactions. TCRdb re-called the multiplex PCR reads, yielding one record per CDR3 amino acid sequence without DNA. This table holds around 6,000 distinct CDR3 sequences. The sample taken for sequencing was PBMCs. These receptor sequences come from a human donor with a severe cutaneous adverse drug reaction. Each CDR3 is given with its conserved first and last residue. The size field is filled for only some rows; it gives once, few, many or a size class.

V gene,J gene,clone size,CDR3 length,CDR3 protein
TRBV28,TRBJ2-1,medium-sized,19,CASSPMIGTSSSSYNEQFF
TRBV5-4,TRBJ2-3,-,13,CASSYRGSDTQYF
TRBV10-2,TRBJ1-2,-,13,CASSEGYGYGYTF
TRBV20-1,TRBJ1-2,-,13,CSARGTDSYGYTF
TRBV6-4,TRBJ2-4,-,13,CASSPQGFGIQYF
TRBV2,TRBJ2-1,-,17,CASSDTSGNPSYNEQFF
TRBV28,TRBJ1-5,medium-sized,15,CASSLSPYSNQPQHF
TRBV5-1,TRBJ2-7,-,15,CASSLTGKAASEQYF
TRBV4-3,TRBJ2-1,medium-sized,14,CASSQGGSLNEQFF
TRBV6-6,TRBJ2-1,medium-sized,15,CASSYSSGFHNEQFF
TRBV7-9,TRBJ2-1,-,13,CASSPRLADEQFF
TRBV4-2,TRBJ2-1,medium-sized,13,CASSQDVGSEQFF
TRBV18,TRBJ2-1,-,13,CASSPGLDNERFF
TRBV12-3/TRBV12-4,TRBJ1-5,-,17,CASSFLEDRNSNQPQHF
TRBV7-9,TRBJ2-2,medium-sized,13,CASSPLGSGELFF
TRBV20-1,TRBJ2-5,-,14,CSAGGLAGRETQYF
TRBV28,TRBJ1-2,medium-sized,13,CASSLYGGNGYTF
TRBV6-1,TRBJ2-7,medium-sized,16,CASTAGLGQGYYEQYF
TRBV7-9,TRBJ1-1,-,17,CASTDSRDALWNTEAFF
TRBV5-4,TRBJ1-1,-,15,CASTLSPTENTEAFF
TRBV11-2,TRBJ2-1,-,15,CASSLVGRGNNEQFF
TRBV28,TRBJ1-3,medium-sized,15,CASSSSGQGLNTIYF
TRBV24-1,TRBJ1-1,-,16,CATSDSGQSHRSEAFF
TRBV18,TRBJ2-5,-,14,CASSPRLAQETQYF
TRBV28,TRBJ1-2,medium-sized,17,CASSLVSETGVDYGYTF
TRBV7-2,TRBJ1-5,-,15,CASSFEGALNQPQHF
TRBV6-1,TRBJ1-1,medium-sized,14,CASGQWGTRTEAFF
TRBV7-9,TRBJ1-5,medium-sized,15,CASSRDGLFHQPQHF
TRBV28,TRBJ1-2,-,11,CASSPRRGYTF
TRBV28,TRBJ1-2,large,15,CASSFIRLGSDGYTF
TRBV6-1,TRBJ2-7,-,16,CASSELALANSYEQYF
TRBV6-2/TRBV6-3,TRBJ2-1,medium-sized,13,CASSSRPSGRPFF
TRBV20-1,TRBJ2-5,-,18,CSGNVEGLAGQYQETQYF
TRBV6-2/TRBV6-3,TRBJ1-1,medium-sized,13,CASRGLGDTEAFF
TRBV4-3,TRBJ2-7,-,14,CASSVFLGHYEQYF
TRBV27,TRBJ2-1,medium-sized,15,CATLQAGNGYNEQFF
TRBV20-1,TRBJ2-1,-,15,CSARGYFESYNEQFF
TRBV6-2/TRBV6-3,TRBJ2-3,medium-sized,15,CASSWTSGSPDTQYF
TRBV18,TRBJ2-3,-,13,CASSLGKTDTQYF
TRBV5-5,TRBJ2-7,-,14,CASSPRDRLREQYF
TRBV6-1,TRBJ2-7,medium-sized,14,CASSFGRVDYEQYF
TRBV7-2,TRBJ2-7,medium-sized,14,CASSFSGSSYEQYF
TRBV7-9,TRBJ2-1,-,16,CASSLEWGAGPEEQFF
TRBV11-2,TRBJ2-7,-,17,CASSLVSLKGAHYEQYF
TRBV18,TRBJ1-2,medium-sized,15,CASSPSARAGYGYTF
TRBV6-5,TRBJ1-1,medium-sized,14,CASSYSAGNTEAFF
TRBV28,TRBJ2-3,medium-sized,13,CASSRDFTDTQYF
TRBV19,TRBJ2-1,-,14,CASSMTSRDNEQFF
TRBV6-6,TRBJ2-3,medium-sized,13,CASSYSSTDTQYF
TRBV11-2,TRBJ2-2,-,16,CASSLGLAANTGELFF
TRBV6-1,TRBJ2-7,-,14,CASSAASSYYEQYF